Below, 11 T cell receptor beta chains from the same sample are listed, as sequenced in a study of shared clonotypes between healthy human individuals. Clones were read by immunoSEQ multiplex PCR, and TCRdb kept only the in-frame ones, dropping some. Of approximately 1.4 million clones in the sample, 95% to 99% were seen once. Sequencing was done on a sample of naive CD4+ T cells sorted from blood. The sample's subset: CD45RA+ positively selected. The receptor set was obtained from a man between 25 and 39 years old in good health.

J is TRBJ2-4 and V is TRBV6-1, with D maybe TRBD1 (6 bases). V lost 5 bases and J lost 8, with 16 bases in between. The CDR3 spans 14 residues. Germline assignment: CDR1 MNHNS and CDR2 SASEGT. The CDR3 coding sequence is TGTGCCAGCAGTAACAGGGTTGCTATAGACATTCAGTACTTC. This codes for CASSNRVAIDIQYF.

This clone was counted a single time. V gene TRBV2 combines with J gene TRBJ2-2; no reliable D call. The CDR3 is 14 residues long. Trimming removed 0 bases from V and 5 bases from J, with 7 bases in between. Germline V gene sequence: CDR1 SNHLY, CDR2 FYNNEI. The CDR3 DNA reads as TGTGCCAGCAGTGAAGCCCTGACGACCGGGGAGCTGTTTTTT. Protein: CASSEALTTGELFF.

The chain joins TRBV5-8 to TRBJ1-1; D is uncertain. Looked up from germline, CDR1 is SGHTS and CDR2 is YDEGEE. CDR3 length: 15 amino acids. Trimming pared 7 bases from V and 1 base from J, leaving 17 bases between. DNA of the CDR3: TGTGCCAGCCGGAATGAACAGCGAGGGAACACTGAAGCTTTCTTT. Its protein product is CASRNEQRGNTEAFF. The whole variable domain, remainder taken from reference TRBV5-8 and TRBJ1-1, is EAGVTQSPTHLIKTRGQQATLRCSPISGHTSVYWYQQALGLGLQFLLWYDEGEERNRGNFPPRFSGRQFPNYSSELNVNALELEDSALYLCASRNEQRGNTEAFFGQGTRLTVV.

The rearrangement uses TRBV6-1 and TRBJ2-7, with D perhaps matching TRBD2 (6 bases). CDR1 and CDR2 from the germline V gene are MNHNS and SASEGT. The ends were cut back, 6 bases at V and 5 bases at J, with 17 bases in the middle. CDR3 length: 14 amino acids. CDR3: CASREGGFPNEQYF. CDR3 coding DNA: TGTGCCAGCAGGGAGGGCGGGTTCCCTAACGAGCAGTACTTC.

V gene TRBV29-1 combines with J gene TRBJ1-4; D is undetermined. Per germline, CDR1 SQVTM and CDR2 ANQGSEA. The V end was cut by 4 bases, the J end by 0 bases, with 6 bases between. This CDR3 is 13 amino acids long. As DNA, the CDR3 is TGCAGCGTTGTGCACTCAACTAATGAAAAACTGTTTTTT. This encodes CSVVHSTNEKLFF. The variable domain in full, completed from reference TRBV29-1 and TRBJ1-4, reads SAVISQKPSRDICQRGTSLTIQCQVDSQVTMMFWYRQQPGQSLTLIATANQGSEATYESGFVIDKFPISRPNLTFSTLTVSNMSPEDSSIYLCSVVHSTNEKLFFGSGTQLSVL.

CDR3 sequence (DNA): TGTGCCAGCTCACACCGGGACAGGGGCAGTAATGAGCAGTTCTTC. Translated: CASSHRDRGSNEQFF. This chain links TRBV18 with TRBJ2-1; 10 bases fit TRBD1. V was pared by 4 bases and J by 7 bases, with 7 bases of the junction left unmatched. This CDR3 spans 15 amino acids. Looked up from germline, CDR1 is KGHSH and CDR2 is LQKENI.

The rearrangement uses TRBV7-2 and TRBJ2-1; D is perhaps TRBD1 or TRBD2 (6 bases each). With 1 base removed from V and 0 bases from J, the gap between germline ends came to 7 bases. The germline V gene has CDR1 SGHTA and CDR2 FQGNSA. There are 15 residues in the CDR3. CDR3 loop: CASSLEGGSYNEQFF. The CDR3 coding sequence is TGTGCCAGCAGCTTAGAGGGGGGCTCCTACAATGAGCAGTTCTTC.

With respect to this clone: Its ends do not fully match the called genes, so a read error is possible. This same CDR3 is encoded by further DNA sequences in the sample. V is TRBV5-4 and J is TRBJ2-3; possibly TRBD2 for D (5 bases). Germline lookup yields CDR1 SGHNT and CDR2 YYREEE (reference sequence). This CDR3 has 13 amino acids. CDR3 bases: TGTGCCAGCAGTTTGGTCGGGGAAGATACGCAGTATTTT. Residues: CASSLVGEDTQYF.

The CDR3 bases are TGTGCCAGCACCTACCGGGACAGGGATGAAAAACTGTTTTTT. Its protein is CASTYRDRDEKLFF. J is TRBJ1-4 and V is TRBV5-8; the match to TRBD1 covers 9 bases. CDR1 SGHTS and CDR2 YDEGEE come from the germline V gene. Germline trimming cut 6 bases from V and 6 bases from J; bases unmatched to any gene: 6. The CDR3 consists of 14 residues.

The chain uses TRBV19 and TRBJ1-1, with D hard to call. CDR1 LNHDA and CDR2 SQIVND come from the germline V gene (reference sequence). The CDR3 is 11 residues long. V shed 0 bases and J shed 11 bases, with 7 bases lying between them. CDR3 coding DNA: TGTGCCAGTAGTATAGATGGAGGTGCTTTCTTT. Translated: CASSIDGGAFF.

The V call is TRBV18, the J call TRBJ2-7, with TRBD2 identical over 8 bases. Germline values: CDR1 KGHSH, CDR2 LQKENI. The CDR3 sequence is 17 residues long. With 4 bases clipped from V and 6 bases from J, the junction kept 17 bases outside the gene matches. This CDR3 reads CASSLRSGVGVTGEQYF. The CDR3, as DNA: TGTGCCAGCTCACTACGTAGCGGGGTAGGGGTAACCGGCGAGCAGTACTTC.